Listed below are T cell receptor beta chains from one sample, sequenced in a study of CD8+ T cells in alopecia areata. Produced via immunoSEQ multiplex PCR; TCRdb's table is partial and in-frame only. The sample includes about 180,000 clones, 53% of them seen just once. Sample: CD8+ T cells sorted from blood, taken at week 24, from a patient treated with tofacitinib. The receptors come from a human donor with alopecia areata. The conserved cysteine and the conserved F or W are not part of the CDR3 here.

CDR3 protein: ASTLGTLYEKLF
V gene: TRBV2
J gene: TRBJ1-4

CDR3 protein: ASSETGPNQPQH
V gene: TRBV4-1
J gene: TRBJ1-5

CDR3 protein: ASSLGVGASYNEQF
V gene: TRBV7-8
J gene: TRBJ2-1

CDR3 protein: ASREQGGGQPQH
V gene: TRBV2
J gene: TRBJ1-5

CDR3 protein: ASRQGGTDTQY
V gene: TRBV7-9
J gene: TRBJ2-3

CDR3 protein: ASSDPGGDTDTQY
V gene: TRBV2
J gene: TRBJ2-3

CDR3 protein: ASREPGANVLT
V gene: TRBV11-3
J gene: TRBJ2-6

CDR3 protein: ASSSRQAQETQY
V gene: TRBV13
J gene: TRBJ2-5

CDR3 protein: AWSWGSGGERDTQY
V gene: TRBV30
J gene: TRBJ2-3

CDR3 protein: ASSHDSINTEAF
V gene: TRBV4-3
J gene: TRBJ1-1

CDR3 protein: SSRTGSGDTQY
V gene: TRBV29-1
J gene: TRBJ2-3

CDR3 protein: ASSPDRPGDTEAF
V gene: TRBV19
J gene: TRBJ1-1

CDR3 protein: SARVENTIY
V gene: TRBV20-1
J gene: TRBJ1-3

CDR3 protein: ASSLDYEQY
V gene: TRBV7-9
J gene: TRBJ2-7

CDR3 protein: ASSQDSGTGHQPQH
V gene: TRBV4-3
J gene: TRBJ1-5

CDR3 protein: ASSYGTGNNSPLH
V gene: TRBV5-6
J gene: TRBJ1-6

CDR3 protein: ASSGRGDEQY
V gene: TRBV9
J gene: TRBJ2-7

CDR3 protein: ASSQDRASGTYEQY
V gene: TRBV4-3
J gene: TRBJ2-7

CDR3 protein: ASSYSEGGHGYT
V gene: TRBV6-5
J gene: TRBJ1-2

CDR3 protein: ATSNRDRGSVIQY
V gene: TRBV15
J gene: TRBJ2-4

CDR3 protein: SVPSTDTQY
V gene: TRBV29-1
J gene: TRBJ2-3

CDR3 protein: SVYKGGEAF
V gene: TRBV29-1
J gene: TRBJ1-1

CDR3 protein: ASIITRDTGLYEQY
V gene: TRBV2
J gene: TRBJ2-7

CDR3 protein: ATSRVEGGNYGYT
V gene: TRBV15
J gene: TRBJ1-2

CDR3 protein: ASSIEETAGNTIY
V gene: TRBV19
J gene: TRBJ1-3

CDR3 protein: ASSLAPRGAETQY
V gene: TRBV7-2
J gene: TRBJ2-5

CDR3 protein: ASRELNTEAF
V gene: TRBV10-2
J gene: TRBJ1-1

CDR3 protein: ASSRGGELF
V gene: TRBV7-3
J gene: TRBJ2-2

CDR3 protein: ASSEWTEIYNEQF
V gene: TRBV25-1
J gene: TRBJ2-1

CDR3 protein: ASSEPVGGGADTQY
V gene: TRBV6-4
J gene: TRBJ2-3

CDR3 protein: ASNSGTVYEQY
V gene: TRBV11-2
J gene: TRBJ2-7

CDR3 protein: AWSRGDGYT
V gene: TRBV30
J gene: TRBJ1-2

CDR3 protein: ASSLAGGNTEAF
V gene: TRBV5-6
J gene: TRBJ1-1

CDR3 protein: ASSNPGVGQPQH
V gene: TRBV6-5
J gene: TRBJ1-5

CDR3 protein: ASSFPGSYEQY
V gene: TRBV13
J gene: TRBJ2-7

CDR3 protein: ASSQVNTGELF
V gene: TRBV14
J gene: TRBJ2-2

CDR3 protein: ASSPEQGPWGTEAF
V gene: TRBV18
J gene: TRBJ1-1